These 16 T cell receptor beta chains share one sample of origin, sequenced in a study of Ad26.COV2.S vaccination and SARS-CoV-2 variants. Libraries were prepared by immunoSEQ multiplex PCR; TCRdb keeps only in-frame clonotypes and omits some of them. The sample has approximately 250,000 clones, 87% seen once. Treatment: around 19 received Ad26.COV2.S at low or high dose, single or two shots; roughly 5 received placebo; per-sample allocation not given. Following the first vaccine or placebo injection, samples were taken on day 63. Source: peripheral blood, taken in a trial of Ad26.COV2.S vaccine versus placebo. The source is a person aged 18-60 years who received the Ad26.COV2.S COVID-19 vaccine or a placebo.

The CDR3: CASSHLAGGRYNEQFF. In DNA, the CDR3 is TGCGCCAGCAGCCATCTAGCGGGGGGCCGATACAATGAGCAGTTCTTC. The rearrangement links TRBV4-1 to TRBJ2-1, with 11 bases identical to TRBD2. Germline trimming cut 3 bases from V and 4 bases from J; bases unmatched to any gene: 5. The length of the CDR3 is 16 residues. Germline CDR1 MGHRA, CDR2 YSYEKL.

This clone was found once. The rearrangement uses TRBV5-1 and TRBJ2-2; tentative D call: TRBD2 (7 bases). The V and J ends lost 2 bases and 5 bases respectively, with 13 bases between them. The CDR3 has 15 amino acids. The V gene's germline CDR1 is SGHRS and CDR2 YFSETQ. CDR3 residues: CASSFGGRGTGELFF. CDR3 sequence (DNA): TGCGCCAGCAGCTTCGGGGGGCGCGGGACCGGGGAGCTGTTTTTT. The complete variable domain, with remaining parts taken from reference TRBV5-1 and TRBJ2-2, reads KAGVTQTPRYLIKTRGQQVTLSCSPISGHRSVSWYQQTPGQGLQFLFEYFSETQRNKGNFPGRFSGRQFSNSRSEMNVSTLELGDSALYLCASSFGGRGTGELFFGEGSRLTVL.

The CDR3 DNA sequence: TGTGCCAGCAGCTTAAGGTCCCCGGGACAGAACACTGAAGCTTTCTTT. Its translation: CASSLRSPGQNTEAFF. The rearrangement links TRBV7-2 to TRBJ1-1; a weak D match, TRBD1 (6 bases). The germline V and J ends were trimmed by 2 bases and 1 base, with 14 bases remaining between them. Germline V gene sequence: CDR1 SGHTA, CDR2 FQGNSA. CDR3 size: 16 residues.

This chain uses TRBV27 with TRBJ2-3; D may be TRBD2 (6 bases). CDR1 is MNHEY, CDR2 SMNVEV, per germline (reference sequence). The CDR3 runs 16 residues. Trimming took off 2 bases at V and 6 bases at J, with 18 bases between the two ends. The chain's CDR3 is CASSLGRFYGGDTQYF. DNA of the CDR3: TGTGCCAGCAGTTTAGGTCGTTTTTATGGGGGGGATACGCAGTATTTT.

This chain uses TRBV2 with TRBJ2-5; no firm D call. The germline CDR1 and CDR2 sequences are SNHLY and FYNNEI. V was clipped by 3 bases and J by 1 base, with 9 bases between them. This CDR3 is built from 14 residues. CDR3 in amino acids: CASSESRSQETQYF. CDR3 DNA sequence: TGTGCCAGCAGTGAGTCGCGGAGCCAAGAGACCCAGTACTTC.

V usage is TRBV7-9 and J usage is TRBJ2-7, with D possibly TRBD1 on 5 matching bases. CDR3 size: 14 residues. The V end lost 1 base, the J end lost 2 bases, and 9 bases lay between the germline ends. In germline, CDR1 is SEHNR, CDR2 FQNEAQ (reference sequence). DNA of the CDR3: TGTGCCAGCAGCTTAGAACAGGAGACCTACGAGCAGTACTTC. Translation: CASSLEQETYEQYF.

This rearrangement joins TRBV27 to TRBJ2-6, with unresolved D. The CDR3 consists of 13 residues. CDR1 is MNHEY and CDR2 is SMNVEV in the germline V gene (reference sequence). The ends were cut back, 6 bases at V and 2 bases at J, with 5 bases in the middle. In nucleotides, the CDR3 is TGTGCCAGCAGCCAGACTGGGGCCAACGTCCTGACTTTC. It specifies CASSQTGANVLTF.

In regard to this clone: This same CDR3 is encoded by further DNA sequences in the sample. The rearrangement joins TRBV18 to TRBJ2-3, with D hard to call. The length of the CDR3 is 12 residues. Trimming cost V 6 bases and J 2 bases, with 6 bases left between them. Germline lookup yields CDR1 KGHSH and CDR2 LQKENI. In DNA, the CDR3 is TGTGCCAGCTCCCCCGACACAGATACGCAGTATTTT. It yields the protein CASSPDTDTQYF. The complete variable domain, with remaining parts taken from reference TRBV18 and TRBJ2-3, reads NAGVMQNPRHLVRRRGQEARLRCSPMKGHSHVYWYRQLPEEGLKFMVYLQKENIIDESGMPKERFSAEFPKEGPSILRIQQVVRGDSAAYFCASSPDTDTQYFGPGTRLTVL.

In nucleotides, the CDR3 is TGTGCCAGCAATTTAGACCCGGGACAACCCAGCTCCTACGAGCAGTACGTC. The encoded protein is CASNLDPGQPSSYEQYV. The V call is TRBV6-4, the J call TRBJ2-7; a possible D gene is TRBD1 (6 bases). Germline CDR1 reads MRHNA; CDR2 reads SNTAGT. Trimming shortened V by 7 bases and J by 0 bases, and 22 bases separated the two germline ends. The CDR3 loop spans 17 amino acids.

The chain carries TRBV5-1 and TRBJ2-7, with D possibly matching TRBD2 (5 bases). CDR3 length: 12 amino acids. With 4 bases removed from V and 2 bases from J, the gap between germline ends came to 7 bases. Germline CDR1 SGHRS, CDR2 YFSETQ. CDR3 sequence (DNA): TGCGCCAGCAGCGCCGGGACCTACGAGCAGTACTTC. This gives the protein CASSAGTYEQYF.

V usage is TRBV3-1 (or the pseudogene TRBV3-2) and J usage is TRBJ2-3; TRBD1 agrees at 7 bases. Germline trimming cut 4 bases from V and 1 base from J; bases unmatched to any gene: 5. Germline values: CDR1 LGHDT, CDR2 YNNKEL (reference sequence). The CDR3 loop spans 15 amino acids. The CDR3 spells CASSPYRGGTDTQYF. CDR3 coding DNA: TGTGCCAGCAGCCCCTACAGGGGCGGCACAGATACGCAGTATTTT.

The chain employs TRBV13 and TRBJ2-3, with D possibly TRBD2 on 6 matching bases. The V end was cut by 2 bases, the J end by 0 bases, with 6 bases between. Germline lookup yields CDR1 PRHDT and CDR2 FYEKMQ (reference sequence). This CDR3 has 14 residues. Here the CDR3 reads CASSLSGSTDTQYF. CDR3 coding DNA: TGTGCCAGCAGCTTAAGCGGGAGCACAGATACGCAGTATTTT.

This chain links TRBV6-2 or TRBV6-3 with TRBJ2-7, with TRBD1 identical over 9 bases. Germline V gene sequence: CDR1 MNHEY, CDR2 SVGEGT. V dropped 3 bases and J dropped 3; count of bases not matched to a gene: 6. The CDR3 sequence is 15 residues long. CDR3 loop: CASSYGGQGSYEQYV. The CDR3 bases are TGTGCCAGCAGTTATGGAGGACAGGGGAGCTACGAGCAGTACGTC.

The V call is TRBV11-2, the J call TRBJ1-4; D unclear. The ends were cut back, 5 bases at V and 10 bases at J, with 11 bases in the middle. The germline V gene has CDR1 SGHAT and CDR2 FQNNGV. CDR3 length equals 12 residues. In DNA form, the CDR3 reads TGTGCCAGCAGCGATTTGGCGGGAAAACTGTTTTTT. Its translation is CASSDLAGKLFF.

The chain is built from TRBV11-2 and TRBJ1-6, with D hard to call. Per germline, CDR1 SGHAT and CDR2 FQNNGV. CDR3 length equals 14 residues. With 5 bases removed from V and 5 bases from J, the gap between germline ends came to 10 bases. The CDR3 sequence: CASSLQDHNSPLHF. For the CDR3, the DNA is TGTGCCAGCAGCCTCCAGGACCATAATTCACCCCTCCACTTT.

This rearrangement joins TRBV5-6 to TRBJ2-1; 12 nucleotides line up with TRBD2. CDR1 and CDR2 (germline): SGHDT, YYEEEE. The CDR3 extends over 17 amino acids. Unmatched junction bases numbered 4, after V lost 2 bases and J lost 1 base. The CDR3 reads CASSLPGLAGSYNEQFF. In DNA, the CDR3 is TGTGCCAGCAGCTTACCGGGACTAGCGGGTTCCTACAATGAGCAGTTCTTC.